This TCR beta chain stems from a study of blood T cell repertoires in COVID-19. Original handling: Amplification of reference gene primers was used by the study to estimate nucleated cell counts. Clones were sequenced by immunoSEQ multiplex PCR, and TCRdb holds only the in-frame ones, with some missing. V, J and clone size are those of that table, while D and trimming were read from the DNA. The sample lists a few hundred thousand clones; around 84% were seen once. CDR1 and CDR2 (germline): SGHTA, FQGNSA. CDR3 length equals 15 residues. The V end lost 3 bases, the J end lost 11 bases, and 22 bases lay between the germline ends.

This clonotype was sampled from a man aged 40-49 years with acute or convalescent COVID-19. Source material: peripheral blood. The rearrangement links TRBV7-2 to TRBJ1-2, with a possible D match to TRBD1 (5 bases). CDR3: CASSLGGSQPGGYTF. CDR3 bases: TGTGCCAGCAGCTTGGGGGGTTCGCAGCCCGGCGGATACACCTTC.